Listed here is a single T cell receptor beta chain. The antigen is undetermined. This specimen belongs to a study of shared clonotypes between healthy human individuals. CD8 cells regarded as naive lacked CD45RO, were positively chosen for CCR7, and omitted terminally differentiated effector memory CD45RA+ cells. Study results and limitations: For sorted subsets, rarefaction showed incomplete sequencing despite large depth.

Losses at the gene ends were 10 bases for V and 5 bases for J; bases not matched to a gene: 8. Germline lookup yields CDR1 SNHLY and CDR2 FYNNEI. CDR3 length: 14 amino acids. Every immunoSEQ plate was one replicate of a subset's evenly spread DNA. In the sorted-subset replicate PCRs, 150 to 200 ng DNA, roughly 29,000 T cell genomes, was used. Using immunoSEQ multiplex PCR, the repertoire was profiled, and TCRdb retains in-frame clones only, with some absent. Here the sample spans about 2.1 million clones, around 93% being singletons. Specimen: naive CD8+ T cells from PBMCs. This clonotype was sampled from a man aged 18 to 30 in good health. Some clones in this sample may be carry-over from other donors' samples. The chain links TRBV2 to TRBJ2-1, with 10 bases identical to TRBD1. The CDR3 nucleotides read TGTGCCACCCCGGGACAGGGGAACCACAATGAGCAGTTCTTC. Translating gives CATPGQGNHNEQFF.